The 18 T cell receptor beta chains given below trace back to one sample, sequenced in a study of T cells in Graves' hyperthyroidism and ophthalmopathy (dated by TCRdb to about 2019). The method behind the library was multiplex PCR. TCRdb names Illumina HiSeq 2000 as the instrument used. TCR beta CDR3 regions were amplified from RNA transcripts. The TCR CDR3 was subjected to a first round of RT-PCR using the HTBI primer set and the Qiagen OneStep RT-PCR kit. TCRdb handled the public reads itself, with Q25 trimming in fastp and clone calling in MiXCR, and kept productive beta chains. CDR3 protein duplicates are merged, each entry listing the most common genes and DNA. Across this sample there are around 540,000 distinct CDR3 sequences, with roughly 46% seen only once. Of the sample, just under 8.5% falls within the top ten clones. The sequencing sample was made of peripheral blood or thyroid tissue (not recorded which). The receptors originated from a woman aged 18-29 years with Graves' hyperthyroidism. Donor details come from another sample of the same person, matched by shared clones.

This clonotype has more than one count but fewer than ten. This chain joins TRBV7-9 and TRBJ2-5; tentatively, D is TRBD2 (5 bases). V dropped 1 base and J dropped 4 bases, with 13 bases sitting between them. The CDR3 is 15 residues long. Germline CDR1 SEHNR, CDR2 FQNEAQ (reference sequence). The CDR3 loop reads CASSLVSLGRETQYF. The DNA of the CDR3 is TGTGCCAGCAGCTTAGTATCCTTGGGGAGAGAGACCCAGTACTTC. Using reference TRBV7-9 and TRBJ2-5 for the parts outside the CDR3, the full variable domain is DTGVSQNPRHKITKRGQNVTFRCDPISEHNRLYWYRQTLGQGPEFLTYFQNEAQLEKSRLLSDRFSAERPKGSFSTLEIQRTEQGDSAMYLCASSLVSLGRETQYFGPGTRLLVL.

The rearrangement joins TRBV7-2 to TRBJ2-5; D not resolved. Trimming removed 8 bases from V and 5 bases from J, with 12 bases in between. CDR1 is SGHTA and CDR2 is FQGNSA in the germline V gene. The length of the CDR3 is 12 residues. The CDR3 DNA is TGTGCCAGCTCACCAGATGTGGAGACCCAGTACTTC. It encodes CASSPDVETQYF.

This chain links TRBV19 with TRBJ2-6, with D possibly being TRBD2 (5 bases). The ends were cut back, 2 bases at V and 3 bases at J, with 8 bases in the middle. Germline lookup yields CDR1 LNHDA and CDR2 SQIVND (reference sequence). The CDR3 contains 15 residues. CDR3 sequence: CASSISGSGANVLTF. The CDR3 nucleotides are TGTGCCAGTAGTATAAGTGGGAGTGGGGCCAACGTCCTGACTTTC.

This chain connects TRBV5-5 to TRBJ2-5; tentative D call: TRBD2 (7 bases). The CDR3 is 15 residues long. The V and J ends lost 2 bases and 4 bases respectively, with 15 bases between them. Germline V gene lookup returns CDR1 SGHKS and CDR2 YYEKEE (reference sequence). The CDR3 loop reads CASSLIGGGSETQYF. CDR3 in DNA: TGTGCCAGCAGCTTAATTGGCGGGGGCTCAGAGACCCAGTACTTC.

This clonotype was counted ten times or more. This chain connects TRBV7-6 to TRBJ1-1; D not resolved. The CDR3 is 13 amino acids. Germline assignment: CDR1 SGHVS and CDR2 FNYEAQ. Trimming pared 5 bases from V and 0 bases from J, leaving 7 bases between. DNA of the CDR3: TGTGCCAGCAGCGGAGGAATGAACACTGAAGCTTTCTTT. Its translation is CASSGGMNTEAFF.

The chain uses TRBV7-2 and TRBJ2-7; 7 nucleotides align to TRBD2. This CDR3 is built from 14 residues. The germline V gene has CDR1 SGHTA and CDR2 FQGNSA. V shed 5 bases and J 2 bases; nucleotides not matched to a gene: 6. The CDR3 region is CASSPRTRTYEQYF. CDR3 in DNA: TGTGCCAGCAGCCCCAGGACTAGGACCTACGAGCAGTACTTC.

The V call is TRBV12-3 or TRBV12-4, the J call TRBJ1-4; D unclear. Trimming removed 3 bases at V and 2 bases at J, with 7 bases between. This CDR3 has 14 amino acids. The CDR3 is CASSFEVTNEKLFF. CDR3 coding DNA: TGTGCCAGCAGTTTCGAGGTCACTAATGAAAAACTGTTTTTT.

V usage is TRBV6-1 and J usage is TRBJ1-3; D is unresolved. Trimming took 3 bases from V and 4 from J, leaving 16 bases between them. CDR1 is MNHNS, CDR2 SASEGT, per germline. The CDR3 is made up of 16 amino acids. The CDR3 nucleotides read TGTGCCAGCAGTGATCTACCGGGAGGTGACGGAAACACCATATATTTT. It codes for CASSDLPGGDGNTIYF.

The chain couples TRBV29-1 to TRBJ1-1; D is perhaps TRBD1 (6 bases). This CDR3 is 15 amino acids long. The V gene lost 7 bases and the J gene lost 0 bases, with 18 bases spanning the gap. In germline, CDR1 is SQVTM, CDR2 ANQGSEA. The CDR3 spells CSGKRTELVNTEAFF. In DNA form, the CDR3 reads TGCAGCGGAAAACGGACAGAGTTAGTGAACACTGAAGCTTTCTTT.

In this sample, this clonotype turned up many times. The chain links TRBV2 to TRBJ1-5; D call uncertain. The germline V and J ends were trimmed by 6 bases and 2 bases, with 11 bases remaining between them. CDR3 length: 14 residues. CDR1 SNHLY and CDR2 FYNNEI come from the germline V gene. The CDR3 region has the DNA TGTGCCAGCAGCTTAGCAGGCCGCAATCAGCCCCAGCATTTT. Protein sequence: CASSLAGRNQPQHF.

This chain joins TRBV20-1 and TRBJ2-5, with 9 bases matching TRBD2. J gave up 4 bases and V 2 bases, and 5 bases lay outside the gene matches. This CDR3 comprises 14 residues. Germline loops: CDR1 DFQATT, CDR2 SNEGSKA (reference sequence). The DNA for the CDR3 is TGCAGTGCTAGACGACTAGCGGAAGTAGAGACCCAGTACTTC. Translated, it gives CSARRLAEVETQYF.

This sequence joins TRBV7-8 and TRBJ1-1; TRBD1 matches 7 bases. The CDR3 has 15 residues. The V and J ends lost 5 bases and 5 bases, in that order; junction bases with no gene match: 11. Germline V CDR1 and CDR2: SGHVS, FQNEAQ. CDR3 DNA: TGTGCCAGCAGCCCCCATGGACAGGAAGGGACTGAAGCTTTCTTT. This encodes CASSPHGQEGTEAFF. Together with reference TRBV7-8 and TRBJ1-1, the CDR3 gives the full variable domain: GAGVSQSPRYKVAKRGQDVALRCDPISGHVSLFWYQQALGQGPEFLTYFQNEAQLDKSGLPSDRFFAERPEGSVSTLKIQRTQQEDSAVYLCASSPHGQEGTEAFFGQGTRLTVV.

The CDR3 DNA sequence: TGTGCCACCAGCGAAAGGGACACAGAGACCCAGTACTTC. This sequence encodes CATSERDTETQYF. V and J are TRBV15 and TRBJ2-5; a weak D match, TRBD1 (6 bases). In germline, CDR1 is LNHNV, CDR2 YYDKDF (reference sequence). The V end lost 5 bases, the J end lost 4 bases, and 11 bases lay between the germline ends. The CDR3 has 13 residues. Drawing the rest from reference TRBV15 and TRBJ2-5, the complete variable domain is DAMVIQNPRYQVTQFGKPVTLSCSQTLNHNVMYWYQQKSSQAPKLLFHYYDKDFNNEADTPDNFQSRRPNTSFCFLDIRSPGLGDTAMYLCATSERDTETQYFGPGTRLLVL.

This chain uses TRBV2 with TRBJ1-2; TRBD1 agrees at 9 bases. Losses at the gene ends were 5 bases for V and 8 bases for J; bases not matched to a gene: 12. The CDR3 extends over 15 amino acids. CDR1 is SNHLY, CDR2 FYNNEI, per germline. The CDR3 region is CASSFTTGTGKGYTF. The CDR3 DNA reads TGTGCCAGCAGTTTTACGACCGGGACAGGGAAAGGCTACACCTTC.

This clonotype has more than one count but fewer than ten. The chain uses TRBV4-2 and TRBJ1-1; perhaps TRBD1 as D (6 bases). This CDR3 contains 15 residues. Per germline, CDR1 LGHNA and CDR2 YNFKEQ. Trimming removed 4 bases from V and 3 bases from J, with 15 bases in between. CDR3 region: CASSLYRVGDTEAFF. CDR3 nucleotide sequence: TGTGCCAGCAGCCTGTACAGGGTTGGAGACACTGAAGCTTTCTTT.

In its sample, this clonotype was seen a few times. The chain couples TRBV19 to TRBJ1-5; D unclear. Germline V CDR1 and CDR2: LNHDA, SQIVND (reference sequence). V lost 5 bases and J 3 bases, leaving 14 bases between the germline ends. CDR3 size: 15 residues. The CDR3 region has the DNA TGTGCCAGTAGTCAGCTCCCTTGGGTCAATCAGCCCCAGCATTTT. Its protein product is CASSQLPWVNQPQHF.

Only a few counts were recorded for this clonotype. One base away lies a much larger clone, so this may be a sequencing read error. The genes are TRBV10-3 and TRBJ1-2, with TRBD1 as a possible D gene (6 bases). The CDR3 contains 11 residues. The germline gives CDR1 ENHRY, CDR2 SYGVKD. In nucleotides, the CDR3 is TGTGCCACCCGGACAGCCTATGGCTACGCCTTC. This codes for CATRTAYGYAF.

This clonotype was seen only a few times. The genes are TRBV19 and TRBJ2-7; the D gene is possibly TRBD1 (6 bases). The germline V gene encodes CDR1 LNHDA and CDR2 SQIVND (reference sequence). V was trimmed by 6 bases and J by 5 bases, leaving 11 bases between them. The length of the CDR3 is 12 residues. The CDR3 reads CASRGRGNEQYF. The CDR3 DNA sequence: TGTGCCAGTAGAGGCAGGGGAAACGAGCAGTACTTC.